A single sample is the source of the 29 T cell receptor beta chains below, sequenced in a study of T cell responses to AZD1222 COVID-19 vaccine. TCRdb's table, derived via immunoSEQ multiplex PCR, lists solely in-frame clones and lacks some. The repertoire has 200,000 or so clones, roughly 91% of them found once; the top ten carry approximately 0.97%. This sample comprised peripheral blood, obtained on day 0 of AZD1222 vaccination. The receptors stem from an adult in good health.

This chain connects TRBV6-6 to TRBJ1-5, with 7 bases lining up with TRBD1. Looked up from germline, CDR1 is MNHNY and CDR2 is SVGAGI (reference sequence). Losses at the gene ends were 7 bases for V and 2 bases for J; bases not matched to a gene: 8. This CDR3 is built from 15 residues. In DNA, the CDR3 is TGTGCCAGCACTATCCGGACAGGCCGCAATCAGCCCCAGCATTTT. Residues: CASTIRTGRNQPQHF.

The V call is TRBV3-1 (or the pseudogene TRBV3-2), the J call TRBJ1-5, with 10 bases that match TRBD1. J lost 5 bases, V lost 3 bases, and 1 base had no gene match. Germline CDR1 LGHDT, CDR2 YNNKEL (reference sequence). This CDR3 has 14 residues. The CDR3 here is CASSQTGGYQPQHF. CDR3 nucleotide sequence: TGTGCCAGCAGCCAGACAGGGGGCTATCAGCCCCAGCATTTT.

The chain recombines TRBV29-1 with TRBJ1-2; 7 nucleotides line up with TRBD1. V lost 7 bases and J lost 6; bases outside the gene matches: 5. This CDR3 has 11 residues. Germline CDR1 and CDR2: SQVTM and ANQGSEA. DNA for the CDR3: TGCAGCGCGCATGGGACAGATGGCTACACCTTC. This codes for CSAHGTDGYTF.

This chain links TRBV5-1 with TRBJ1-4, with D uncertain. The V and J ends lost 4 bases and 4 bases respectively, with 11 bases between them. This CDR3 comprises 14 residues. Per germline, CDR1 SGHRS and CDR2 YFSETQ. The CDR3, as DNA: TGCGCCAGCAGCCCCACCCAACATAATGAAAAACTGTTTTTT. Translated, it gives CASSPTQHNEKLFF.

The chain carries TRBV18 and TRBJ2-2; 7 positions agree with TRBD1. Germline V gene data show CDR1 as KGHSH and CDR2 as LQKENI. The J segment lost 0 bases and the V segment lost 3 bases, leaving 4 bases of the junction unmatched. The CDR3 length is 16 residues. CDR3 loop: CASSPEGTANTGELFF. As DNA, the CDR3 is TGTGCCAGCTCACCGGAAGGGACAGCGAACACCGGGGAGCTGTTTTTT. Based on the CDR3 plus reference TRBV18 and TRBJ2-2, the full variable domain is NAGVMQNPRHLVRRRGQEARLRCSPMKGHSHVYWYRQLPEEGLKFMVYLQKENIIDESGMPKERFSAEFPKEGPSILRIQQVVRGDSAAYFCASSPEGTANTGELFFGEGSRLTVL.

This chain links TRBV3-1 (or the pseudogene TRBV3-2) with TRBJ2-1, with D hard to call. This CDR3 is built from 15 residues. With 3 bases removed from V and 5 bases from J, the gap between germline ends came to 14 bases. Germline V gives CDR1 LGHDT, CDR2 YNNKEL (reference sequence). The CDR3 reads CASSQARGLNNEQFF. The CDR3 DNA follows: TGTGCCAGCAGCCAGGCAAGAGGTTTAAACAATGAGCAGTTCTTC.

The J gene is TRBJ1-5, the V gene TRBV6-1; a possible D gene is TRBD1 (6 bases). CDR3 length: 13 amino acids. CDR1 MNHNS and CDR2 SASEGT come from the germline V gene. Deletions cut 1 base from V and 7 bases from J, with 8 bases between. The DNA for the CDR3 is TGTGCCAGCAGTGAAGGTACAGGGCAGCCCCAGCATTTT. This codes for CASSEGTGQPQHF.

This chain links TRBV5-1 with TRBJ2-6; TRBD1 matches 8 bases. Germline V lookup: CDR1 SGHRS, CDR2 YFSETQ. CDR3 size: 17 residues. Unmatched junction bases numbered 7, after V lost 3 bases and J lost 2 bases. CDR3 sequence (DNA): TGCGCCAGCAGCTCCACCTGGACAGGGACTGGGGCCAACGTCCTGACTTTC. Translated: CASSSTWTGTGANVLTF.

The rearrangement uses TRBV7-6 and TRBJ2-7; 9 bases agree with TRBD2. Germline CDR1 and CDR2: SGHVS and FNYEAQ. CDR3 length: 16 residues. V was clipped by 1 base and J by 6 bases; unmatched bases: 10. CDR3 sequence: CASSLGSGSRRGEQYF. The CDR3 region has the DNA TGTGCCAGCAGCTTAGGTAGCGGGAGTCGGAGGGGCGAGCAGTACTTC.

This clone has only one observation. The chain's CDR3 is CASSQDPEAGTYNEQFF. The CDR3 bases are TGTGCCAGCAGCCAAGACCCCGAAGCGGGGACCTACAATGAGCAGTTCTTC. J is TRBJ2-1 and V is TRBV3-1 (or the pseudogene TRBV3-2); the match to TRBD2 covers 7 bases. The germline V gene has CDR1 LGHDT and CDR2 YNNKEL (reference sequence). The trim removed 0 bases at V and 2 bases at J, leaving 7 bases unmatched. This CDR3 has 17 residues.

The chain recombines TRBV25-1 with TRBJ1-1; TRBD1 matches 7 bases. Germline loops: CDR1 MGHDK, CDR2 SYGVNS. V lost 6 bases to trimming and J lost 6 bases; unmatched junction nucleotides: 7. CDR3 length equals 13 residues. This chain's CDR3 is CASRVQGTPEAFF. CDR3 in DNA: TGTGCCAGCAGGGTACAGGGGACCCCTGAAGCTTTCTTT.

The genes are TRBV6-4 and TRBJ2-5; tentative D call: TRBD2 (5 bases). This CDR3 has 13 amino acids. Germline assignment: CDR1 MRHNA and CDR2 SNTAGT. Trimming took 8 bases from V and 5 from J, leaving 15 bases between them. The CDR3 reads CASRRAPGETQYF. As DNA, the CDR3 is TGTGCCAGCCGGCGAGCCCCGGGGGAGACCCAGTACTTC.

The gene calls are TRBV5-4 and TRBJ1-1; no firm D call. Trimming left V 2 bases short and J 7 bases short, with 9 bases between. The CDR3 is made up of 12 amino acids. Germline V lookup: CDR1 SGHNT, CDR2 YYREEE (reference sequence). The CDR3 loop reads CASSFGRGEAFF. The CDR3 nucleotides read TGTGCCAGCAGCTTTGGCCGCGGTGAAGCTTTCTTT.

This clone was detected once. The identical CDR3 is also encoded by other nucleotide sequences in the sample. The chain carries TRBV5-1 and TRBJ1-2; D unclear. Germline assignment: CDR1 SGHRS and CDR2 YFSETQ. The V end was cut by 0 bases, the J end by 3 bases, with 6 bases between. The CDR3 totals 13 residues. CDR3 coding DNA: TGCGCCAGCAGCTTGGGGGCAGACTATGGCTACACCTTC. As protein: CASSLGADYGYTF.

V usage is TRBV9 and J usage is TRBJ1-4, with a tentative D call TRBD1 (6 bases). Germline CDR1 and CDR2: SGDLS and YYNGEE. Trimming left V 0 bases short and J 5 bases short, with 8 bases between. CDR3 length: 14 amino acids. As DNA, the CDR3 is TGTGCCAGCAGCGTAGGTCAGGGGAATGAAAAACTGTTTTTT. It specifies CASSVGQGNEKLFF.

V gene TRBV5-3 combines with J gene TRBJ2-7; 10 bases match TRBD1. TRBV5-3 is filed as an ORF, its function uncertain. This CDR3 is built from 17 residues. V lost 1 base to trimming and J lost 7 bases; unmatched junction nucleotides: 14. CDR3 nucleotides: TGTGCCAGAAGCTTGACACGTCCCGGGGACAGGGGAGGAGAGCAGTACTTC. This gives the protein CARSLTRPGDRGGEQYF.

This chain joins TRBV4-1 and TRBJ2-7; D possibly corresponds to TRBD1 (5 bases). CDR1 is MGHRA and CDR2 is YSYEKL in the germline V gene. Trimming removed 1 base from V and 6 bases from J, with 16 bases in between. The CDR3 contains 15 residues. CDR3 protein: CASSQVGPGSSEQYF. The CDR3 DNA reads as TGCGCCAGCAGCCAAGTCGGACCAGGGTCGAGCGAGCAGTACTTC.

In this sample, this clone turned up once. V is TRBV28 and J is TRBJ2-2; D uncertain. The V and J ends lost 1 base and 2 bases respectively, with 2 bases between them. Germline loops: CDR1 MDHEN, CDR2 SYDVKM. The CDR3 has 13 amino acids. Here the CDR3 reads CASSLSNTGELFF. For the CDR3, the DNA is TGTGCCAGCAGTTTATCTAACACCGGGGAGCTGTTTTTT.

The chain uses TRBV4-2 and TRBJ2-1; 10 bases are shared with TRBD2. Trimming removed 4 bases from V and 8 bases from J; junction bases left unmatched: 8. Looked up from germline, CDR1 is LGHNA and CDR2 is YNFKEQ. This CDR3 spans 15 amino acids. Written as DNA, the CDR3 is TGTGCCAGCAGCCGGGCTAGCGGGAGCTGGGATGAGCAGTTCTTC. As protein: CASSRASGSWDEQFF.

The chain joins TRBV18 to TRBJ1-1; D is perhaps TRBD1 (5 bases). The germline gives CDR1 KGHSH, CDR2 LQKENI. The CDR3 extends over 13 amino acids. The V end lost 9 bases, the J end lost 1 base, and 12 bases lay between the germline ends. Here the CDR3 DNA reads TGTGCCAGTACGGGGCAGGCGAACACTGAAGCTTTCTTT. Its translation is CASTGQANTEAFF.

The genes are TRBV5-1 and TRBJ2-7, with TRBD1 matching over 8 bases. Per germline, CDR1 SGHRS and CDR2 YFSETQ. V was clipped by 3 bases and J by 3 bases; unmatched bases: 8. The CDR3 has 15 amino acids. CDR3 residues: CASSSTGEVGYEQYF. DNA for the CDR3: TGCGCCAGCAGCTCGACAGGGGAGGTCGGCTACGAGCAGTACTTC.

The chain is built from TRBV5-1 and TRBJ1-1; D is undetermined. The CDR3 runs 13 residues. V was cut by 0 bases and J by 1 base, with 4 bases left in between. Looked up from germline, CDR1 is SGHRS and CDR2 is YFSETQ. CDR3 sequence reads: CASSLDRNTEAFF. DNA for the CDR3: TGCGCCAGCAGCTTGGATCGGAACACTGAAGCTTTCTTT. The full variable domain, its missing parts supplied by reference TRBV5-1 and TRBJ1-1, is KAGVTQTPRYLIKTRGQQVTLSCSPISGHRSVSWYQQTPGQGLQFLFEYFSETQRNKGNFPGRFSGRQFSNSRSEMNVSTLELGDSALYLCASSLDRNTEAFFGQGTRLTVV.

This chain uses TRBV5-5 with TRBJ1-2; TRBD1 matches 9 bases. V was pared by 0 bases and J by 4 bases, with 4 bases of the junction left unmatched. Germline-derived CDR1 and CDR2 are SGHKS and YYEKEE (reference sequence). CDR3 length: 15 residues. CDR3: CASSLGGQGIYGYTF. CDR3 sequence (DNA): TGTGCCAGCAGCTTGGGGGGACAGGGTATCTATGGCTACACCTTC.

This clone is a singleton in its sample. DNA for the CDR3: TGTGCCAGCAGCCAATCGGGGACCTCGTCGCAGCAGTACTTC. It codes for CASSQSGTSSQQYF. V gene TRBV16 combines with J gene TRBJ2-7; D may correspond to TRBD1 or TRBD2 (5 bases each). This CDR3 is built from 14 residues. Trimming took off 0 bases at V and 8 bases at J, with 14 bases between the two ends. Germline V gene sequence: CDR1 KGHSY, CDR2 FQNENV.

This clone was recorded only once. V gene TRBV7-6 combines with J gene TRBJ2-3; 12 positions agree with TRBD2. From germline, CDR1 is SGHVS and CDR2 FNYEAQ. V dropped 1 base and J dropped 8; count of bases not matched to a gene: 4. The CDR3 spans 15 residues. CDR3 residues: CASSLDPTSGGTQYF. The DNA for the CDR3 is TGTGCCAGCAGCTTAGATCCGACTAGCGGGGGTACGCAGTATTTT.

CDR3 amino acids: CASTEDIRSGNTIYF. In DNA, the CDR3 is TGTGCCAGCACCGAGGACATACGCTCTGGAAACACCATATATTTT. This rearrangement joins TRBV7-2 to TRBJ1-3; D might be TRBD1 (5 bases). CDR1 and CDR2 from the germline V gene are SGHTA and FQGNSA. This CDR3 is built from 15 residues. V lost 7 bases, J lost 0 bases, and 13 bases lay in between. Full variable domain (rest looked up from reference TRBV7-2 and TRBJ1-3): GAGVSQSPSNKVTEKGKDVELRCDPISGHTALYWYRQSLGQGLEFLIYFQGNSAPDKSGLPSDRFSAERTGGSVSTLTIQRTQQEDSAVYLCASTEDIRSGNTIYFGEGSWLTVV.

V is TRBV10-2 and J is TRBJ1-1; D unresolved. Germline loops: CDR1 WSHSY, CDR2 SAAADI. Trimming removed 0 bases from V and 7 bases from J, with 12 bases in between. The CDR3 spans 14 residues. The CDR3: CASSESHLNGEAFF. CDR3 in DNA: TGCGCCAGCAGTGAGTCCCACTTGAACGGTGAAGCTTTCTTT.

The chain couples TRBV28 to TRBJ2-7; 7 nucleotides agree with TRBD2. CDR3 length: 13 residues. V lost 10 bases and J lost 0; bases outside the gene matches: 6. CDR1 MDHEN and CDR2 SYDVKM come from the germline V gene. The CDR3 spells CATRAGSSYEQYF. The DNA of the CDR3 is TGTGCCACCAGAGCGGGGAGCTCCTACGAGCAGTACTTC.

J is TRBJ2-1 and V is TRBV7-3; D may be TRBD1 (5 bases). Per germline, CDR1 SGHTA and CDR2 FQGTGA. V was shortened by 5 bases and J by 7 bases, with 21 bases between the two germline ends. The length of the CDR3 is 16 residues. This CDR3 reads CASSTSGQWGQNEQFF. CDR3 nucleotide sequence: TGTGCCAGCAGCACAAGTGGGCAATGGGGCCAGAATGAGCAGTTCTTC.